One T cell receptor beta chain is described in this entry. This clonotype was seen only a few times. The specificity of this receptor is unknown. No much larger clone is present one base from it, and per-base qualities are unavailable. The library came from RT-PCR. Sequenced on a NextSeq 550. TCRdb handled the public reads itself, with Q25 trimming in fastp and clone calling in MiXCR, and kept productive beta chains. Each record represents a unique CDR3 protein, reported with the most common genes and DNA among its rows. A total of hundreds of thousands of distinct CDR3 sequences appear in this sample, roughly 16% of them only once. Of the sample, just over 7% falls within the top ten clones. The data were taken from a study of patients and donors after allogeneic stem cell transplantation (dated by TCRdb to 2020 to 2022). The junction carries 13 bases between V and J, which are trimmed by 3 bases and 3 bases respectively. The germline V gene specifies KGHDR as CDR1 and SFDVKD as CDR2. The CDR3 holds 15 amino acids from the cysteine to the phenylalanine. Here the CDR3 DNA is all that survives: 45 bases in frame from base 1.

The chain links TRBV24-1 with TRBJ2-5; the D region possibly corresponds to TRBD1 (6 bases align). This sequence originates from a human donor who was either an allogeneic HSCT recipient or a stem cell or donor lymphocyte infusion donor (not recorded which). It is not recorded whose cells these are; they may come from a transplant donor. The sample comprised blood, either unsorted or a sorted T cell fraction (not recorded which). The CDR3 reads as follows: CATSDPTGNEETQYF. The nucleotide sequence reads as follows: TGTGCCACCAGTGATCCAACAGGGAATGAAGAGACCCAGTACTTC.